This T cell receptor beta chain comes out of a study of cytomegalovirus exposure and HLA in healthy donors. Study summary: Among the approximately 410 genotyped donors, 70% to 90% were placed in the Caucasian-associated ancestry cluster.

Study-wide points: Among CMV-associated TCR beta chains, most appeared HLA-restricted in a later analysis.

The CDR3 is made up of 17 amino acids. Germline-derived CDR1 and CDR2 are MGHRA and YSYEKL. J was trimmed by 0 bases and V by 3 bases; bases with no gene match: 9. Primers included in the PCR were 60 Vbeta and 13 Jbeta primers. In the study's own analysis: In a later analysis, some 80 million unique TCR beta chains included roughly 11 million shared by two or more donors. Profiled with immunoSEQ multiplex PCR; TCRdb holds only in-frame clones, not every one. D and trimming come from the DNA, and the V and J calls and clone size come from that table. The sample gives 70,000 to 95,000 clones, over 65% of which show up once; about 3.5% is in the top ten. This clone appeared a few times. Its target is not known.

This clonotype originated in a man aged 50 to 59 in good health and CMV-seronegative. The chain joins TRBV4-1 to TRBJ1-1, with 8 bases aligning to TRBD1. Sequencing was done on a sample of PBMCs. CDR3 in DNA: TGCGCCAGCAGCCAGCCTGACAGGGGAGCTATGAACACTGAAGCTTTCTTT. It translates to CASSQPDRGAMNTEAFF.